These 20 T cell receptor beta chains were sequenced from one sample in a study of blood T cell repertoires in COVID-19. Measured with immunoSEQ multiplex PCR; TCRdb has only the in-frame clones, and not every one. The sample yields about 190,000 clones, approximately 84% seen once. The specimen was PBMCs or T cells enriched from blood (not recorded which). The receptors derive from a woman younger than 45 who had recovered from COVID-19.

In DNA, the CDR3 is TGTGCCAGCAGGGGTGACAGGGGTTACAATCAGCCCCAGCATTTT. It translates to CASRGDRGYNQPQHF. The J gene is TRBJ1-5, the V gene TRBV2; 8 bases are a match to TRBD1. Losses at the gene ends were 6 bases for V and 3 bases for J; bases not matched to a gene: 7. The length of the CDR3 is 15 residues. Per germline, CDR1 SNHLY and CDR2 FYNNEI.

This chain uses TRBV7-9 with TRBJ1-1; tentatively, D is TRBD1 (5 bases). Looked up from germline, CDR1 is SEHNR and CDR2 is FQNEAQ (reference sequence). Trimming pared 5 bases from V and 10 bases from J, leaving 17 bases between. CDR3 size: 13 residues. In nucleotides, the CDR3 is TGTGCCAGCAGCCCCTCGGAGGGGCGGGGAGCTTTCTTT. Protein product: CASSPSEGRGAFF.

J is TRBJ2-1 and V is TRBV29-1; TRBD2 matches 8 bases. The CDR3 length is 14 residues. Germline loops: CDR1 SQVTM, CDR2 ANQGSEA. The V segment lost 2 bases and the J segment 4 bases; nucleotides outside the gene matches: 4. This chain's CDR3 is CSVESTSGYNEQFF. Here the CDR3 DNA reads TGCAGCGTTGAATCCACTAGCGGTTACAATGAGCAGTTCTTC.

The chain employs TRBV2 and TRBJ2-1; unclear D gene. CDR1 is SNHLY, CDR2 FYNNEI, per germline. V lost 7 bases and J 7 bases, leaving 14 bases between the germline ends. CDR3 length: 13 residues. CDR3 sequence (DNA): TGTGCCAGCACTTCGGGTTTCGCTAATGAGCAGTTCTTC. Amino acids: CASTSGFANEQFF. Variable domain in full (rest from reference TRBV2 and TRBJ2-1): EPEVTQTPSHQVTQMGQEVILRCVPISNHLYFYWYRQILGQKVEFLVSFYNNEISEKSEIFDDQFSVERPDGSNFTLKIRSTKLEDSAMYFCASTSGFANEQFFGPGTRLTVL.

The chain combines TRBV7-2 with TRBJ2-5, with D possibly matching TRBD2 (7 bases). CDR1 and CDR2 from the germline V gene are SGHTA and FQGNSA. Trimming left V 5 bases short and J 2 bases short, with 21 bases between. The CDR3 has 17 residues. As DNA, the CDR3 is TGTGCCAGCAGCCCCGCGTTTGGGGCGGGGGCTCAAGAGACCCAGTACTTC. It codes for CASSPAFGAGAQETQYF.

The chain is built from TRBV6-4 and TRBJ2-1; weak D call: TRBD2 (5 bases). V gave up 5 bases and J gave up 4 bases, with 18 bases separating them. CDR3 length equals 16 residues. Looked up from germline, CDR1 is MRHNA and CDR2 is SNTAGT. The CDR3 DNA reads as TGTGCCAGCAGTAAAAGTCCTACGGAGGTATACAATGAGCAGTTCTTC. Its protein product is CASSKSPTEVYNEQFF.

The rearrangement links TRBV2 to TRBJ2-3, with 9 bases fitting TRBD2. Germline CDR1 is SNHLY and CDR2 is FYNNEI. Trimming removed 4 bases from V and 0 bases from J; junction bases left unmatched: 8. This CDR3 contains 17 residues. CDR3 DNA: TGTGCCAGCAGTGGCCTACTAACTAGCGGGAGCACAGATACGCAGTATTTT. Translated: CASSGLLTSGSTDTQYF.

The gene calls are TRBV28 and TRBJ1-2; 9 nucleotides match TRBD1. CDR3 size: 15 residues. Per germline, CDR1 MDHEN and CDR2 SYDVKM. Losses at the gene ends were 4 bases for V and 2 bases for J; bases not matched to a gene: 5. CDR3 in DNA: TGTGCCAGCAGTTCTGGGACAGGGAGGAACTATGGCTACACCTTC. Protein sequence: CASSSGTGRNYGYTF.

DNA of the CDR3: TGTGCCAGCACCTCTAGCTACGGCACAGATACGCAGTATTTT. As protein: CASTSSYGTDTQYF. This rearrangement joins TRBV6-5 to TRBJ2-3, with D perhaps TRBD2 (5 bases). With 7 bases removed from V and 1 base from J, the gap between germline ends came to 12 bases. The CDR3 sequence is 14 residues long. Looked up from germline, CDR1 is MNHEY and CDR2 is SVGAGI.

The V call is TRBV5-4, the J call TRBJ1-1, with D possibly being TRBD1 (6 bases). Looked up from germline, CDR1 is SGHNT and CDR2 is YYREEE (reference sequence). This CDR3 comprises 13 residues. Trimming left V 6 bases short and J 1 base short, with 10 bases between. The CDR3 nucleotides read TGTGCCAGCAACATGGACAGGAACACTGAAGCTTTCTTT. It specifies CASNMDRNTEAFF.

The V gene is TRBV6-5, the J gene TRBJ1-2; D gene uncertain. Germline CDR1 reads MNHEY; CDR2 reads SVGAGI. V was trimmed by 6 bases and J by 4 bases, leaving 9 bases between them. This CDR3 region has 12 residues. In nucleotides, the CDR3 is TGTGCCAGCAGGAGAGAAAGCTATGGCTACACCTTC. Protein sequence: CASRRESYGYTF.

CDR3 nucleotides: TGTGCCAGCAGCTTAACCGGGACTATCTTCCAAGAGACCCAGTACTTC. Translating gives CASSLTGTIFQETQYF. The chain combines TRBV7-2 with TRBJ2-5, with 7 bases fitting TRBD2. The V segment lost 2 bases and the J segment 1 base; nucleotides outside the gene matches: 7. This CDR3 is built from 16 residues. Germline V lookup: CDR1 SGHTA, CDR2 FQGNSA.

This clone was recorded only once. This chain links TRBV5-1 with TRBJ1-4; D unresolved. Per germline, CDR1 SGHRS and CDR2 YFSETQ. Trimming removed 0 bases at V and 0 bases at J, with 9 bases between. CDR3 length: 16 amino acids. The CDR3 loop reads CASSLAAGTTNEKLFF. Here the CDR3 DNA reads TGCGCCAGCAGCTTGGCCGCGGGAACAACTAATGAAAAACTGTTTTTT.

The genes are TRBV5-1 and TRBJ1-2; D is ambiguous. The germline gives CDR1 SGHRS, CDR2 YFSETQ. V lost 3 bases and J 5 bases, leaving 14 bases between the germline ends. This CDR3 spans 14 amino acids. DNA of the CDR3: TGCGCCAGCAGCTATGCAGTACTCGGGTATGGCTACACCTTC. This codes for CASSYAVLGYGYTF. The whole variable domain, remainder taken from reference TRBV5-1 and TRBJ1-2, is KAGVTQTPRYLIKTRGQQVTLSCSPISGHRSVSWYQQTPGQGLQFLFEYFSETQRNKGNFPGRFSGRQFSNSRSEMNVSTLELGDSALYLCASSYAVLGYGYTFGSGTRLTVV.

As DNA, the CDR3 is TGTGCCAGTAGTAACGGACCGACTAGCGGGGCCCTCGGGTACAATGAGCAGTTCTTC. It specifies CASSNGPTSGALGYNEQFF. The chain carries TRBV19 and TRBJ2-1, with 11 bases identical to TRBD2. This CDR3 region has 19 residues. CDR1 is LNHDA, CDR2 SQIVND, per germline (reference sequence). V dropped 4 bases and J dropped 4; count of bases not matched to a gene: 15.

This clone was detected only once. This sequence joins TRBV29-1 and TRBJ2-7, with D uncertain. The CDR3 has 11 amino acids. V lost 2 bases and J 2 bases, leaving 4 bases between the germline ends. Germline assignment: CDR1 SQVTM and CDR2 ANQGSEA. The DNA of the CDR3 is TGCAGCGTTGAACGGGCCTACGAGCAGTACGTC. Its protein is CSVERAYEQYV.

This clone has a single count. The chain has TRBV15 and TRBJ2-5; 7 bases match TRBD1. From germline, CDR1 is LNHNV and CDR2 YYDKDF (reference sequence). The CDR3 consists of 16 residues. Losses at the gene ends were 2 bases for V and 0 bases for J; bases not matched to a gene: 6. CDR3 nucleotide sequence: TGTGCCACCAGCAGACGGGACAGATTGTACCAAGAGACCCAGTACTTC. Its translation: CATSRRDRLYQETQYF.

The rearrangement links TRBV19 to TRBJ2-2, with TRBD1 matching over 8 bases. CDR1 LNHDA and CDR2 SQIVND come from the germline V gene (reference sequence). The CDR3 loop spans 18 amino acids. V shed 5 bases, J shed 4 bases, and the junction held 15 bases outside the gene matches. The DNA of the CDR3 is TGTGCCAGTAGTTATTACCCCCTCCGGACAGGGACCACCGGGGAGCTGTTTTTT. It specifies CASSYYPLRTGTTGELFF.

The gene calls are TRBV24-1 and TRBJ2-1, with 11 nucleotides matching TRBD1. Germline values: CDR1 KGHDR, CDR2 SFDVKD. Trimming cost V 3 bases and J 6 bases; bases outside gene matches: 9. There are 17 residues in the CDR3. CDR3 amino acids: CATSDPSPGTGGNEQFF. The CDR3 coding sequence is TGTGCCACCAGTGATCCGTCCCCCGGGACAGGGGGCAATGAGCAGTTCTTC.

The sample holds many counts of this clone. The sample holds other DNA sequences that translate to the same CDR3. CDR3 sequence reads: CSVGTGDQPQHF. Written as DNA, the CDR3 is TGCAGCGTTGGGACAGGGGACCAGCCCCAGCATTTT. This rearrangement joins TRBV29-1 to TRBJ1-5; 9 bases align to TRBD1. The CDR3 extends over 12 amino acids. V gave up 4 bases and J gave up 7 bases; unmatched junction bases: 2. Germline CDR1 reads SQVTM; CDR2 reads ANQGSEA.